This T cell receptor beta chain was retrieved from a study of control samples from healthy donors and cancer patients. Sequencing was performed with immunoSEQ multiplex PCR; in TCRdb, only in-frame clones are kept and a portion is missing. The repertoire consists of about 140,000 clones, with 75% to 90% occurring once and the leading ten covering just over 8.5%. CDR3 length: 14 amino acids. V was shortened by 8 bases and J by 1 base, with 15 bases between the two germline ends. CDR1 is MNHEY and CDR2 is SVGEGT in the germline V gene. The sample consisted of blood. The rearrangement uses TRBV6-2 or TRBV6-3 and TRBJ2-7, with D possibly TRBD2 on 6 matching bases. The sequence was collected from a woman aged 25-40 years in good health. Written as DNA, the CDR3 is TGTGCCAGCTGCCGGGACTTAACATCCTACGAGCAGTACTTC. The encoded protein is CASCRDLTSYEQYF.